The TCR beta chain under discussion was sequenced for a study of blood T cell repertoires in COVID-19. As for the study in general: The samples span acute and convalescent COVID-19 from the United States, Italy and Spain.

The CDR3 totals 15 residues. Data came from immunoSEQ multiplex PCR; TCRdb stores just in-frame clones and leaves some out. Here the sample spans fewer than 200,000 clones, approximately 80% being singletons. Living in roughly 25 US areas, the participants were between roughly 18 and 89 years of age. Self-reported history from a screening survey and questionnaire set each donor's cohort. J is TRBJ2-1 and V is TRBV21-1; TRBD2, the D gene given by the table, was not confirmed from the DNA. TRBV21-1 is annotated as a pseudogene. The TCR comes from a woman aged 45-60 years who had recovered from COVID-19. Sequenced: PBMCs or T cells enriched from blood (not recorded which). The CDR3 sequence is CASSSGLAGGIKQFF. The CDR3 bases are TGTGCCAGCAGCAGCGGACTAGCGGGAGGTATCAAGCAGTTCTTC.